The 15 T cell receptor beta chains given below trace back to one sample, sequenced in a study of glioma-infiltrating T cells. Amplification of TCR alpha and beta CDR3 regions from RNA used iRepertoire nested multiplex PCR. Each CDR3 protein gets one entry after TCRdb re-called the multiplex PCR reads with MiXCR. The data contain roughly 120,000 distinct CDR3 sequences, roughly 24% of them singletons. Sequences were obtained from glioma tissue, nonneoplastic brain tissue, or PBMCs (not recorded which). These receptors were obtained from a human donor with low-grade glioma or glioblastoma, undergoing nonglioma brain surgery, or in good health (not recorded which).

The sample holds many counts of this clonotype. V is TRBV6-1 and J is TRBJ2-1; TRBD2 might be the D (6 bases). Germline V gene lookup returns CDR1 MNHNS and CDR2 SASEGT. The CDR3 spans 18 residues. V shed 5 bases and J shed 0 bases, with 20 bases lying between them. The CDR3 bases are TGTGCCAGCAGTCGCGCCCGTTTAAAGCGGGTCTCCTACAATGAGCAGTTCTTC. Encoded protein: CASSRARLKRVSYNEQFF.

This clonotype was counted at least ten times. The CDR3, as DNA: TGTGCCAGCAGTTCTTCCGGACAGGGGAACACTGAAGCTTTCTTT. Its protein product is CASSSSGQGNTEAFF. This chain uses TRBV12-3 or TRBV12-4 with TRBJ1-1; 8 bases fit TRBD1. CDR3 length: 15 amino acids. V shed 4 bases, J shed 1 base, and the junction held 5 bases outside the gene matches.

On this clonotype: Here the CDR3 omits its conserved ending phenylalanine or tryptophan, so a read error is the likely source. This chain uses TRBV29-1 with TRBJ2-7; 8 bases agree with TRBD1. Trimming cost V 7 bases and J 2 bases; bases outside gene matches: 4. Germline V CDR1 and CDR2: SQVTM, ANQGSEA. This CDR3 contains 12 residues. The CDR3 sequence: CSGRTGTYEQYL. The DNA for the CDR3 is TGCAGCGGCCGGACAGGGACCTACGAGCAGTACCTC.

CDR3 sequence: CASSLTGGKNIQYF. The DNA for the CDR3 is TGCGCCAGCAGCTTGACAGGGGGGAAAAACATTCAGTACTTC. J is TRBJ2-4 and V is TRBV5-1; 8 nucleotides agree with TRBD1. With 1 base clipped from V and 4 bases from J, the junction kept 1 base outside the gene matches. CDR1 and CDR2 (germline): SGHRS, YFSETQ. The CDR3 length is 14 residues.

This clonotype was seen ten or more times. The rearrangement uses TRBV6-2 or TRBV6-3 and TRBJ1-6; D gene unclear. Deletions cut 0 bases from V and 10 bases from J, with 10 bases between. The length of the CDR3 is 14 residues. Germline values: CDR1 MNHEY, CDR2 SVGEGT. The CDR3, as DNA: TGTGCCAGCAGTTACTCCGAACGCCGCTCACCCCTCCACTTT. This encodes CASSYSERRSPLHF.

This clonotype was picked up many times. This chain uses TRBV7-8 with TRBJ2-7; 8 nucleotides match TRBD1. V was clipped by 10 bases and J by 0 bases; unmatched bases: 5. The CDR3 contains 13 residues. Germline loops: CDR1 SGHVS, CDR2 FQNEAQ. The CDR3 region has the DNA TGTGCCACTAAAACAGGGGGCTCCTACGAGCAGTACTTC. This gives the protein CATKTGGSYEQYF. The full variable domain, rest sourced from reference TRBV7-8 and TRBJ2-7, is GAGVSQSPRYKVAKRGQDVALRCDPISGHVSLFWYQQALGQGPEFLTYFQNEAQLDKSGLPSDRFFAERPEGSVSTLKIQRTQQEDSAVYLCATKTGGSYEQYFGPGTRLTVT.

To note about this clonotype: Given a much more abundant clone one base away, this may be a read error. The chain couples TRBV7-2 to TRBJ2-7, with D possibly matching TRBD2 (6 bases). Looked up from germline, CDR1 is SGHTA and CDR2 is FQGNSA. The V end was cut by 4 bases, the J end by 1 base, with 14 bases between. The CDR3 is 15 residues long. The chain's CDR3 is CASSWGGKGSYEQYF. CDR3 in DNA: TGTGCCAGCAGCTGGGGAGGAAAGGGGTCCTACGAGCAGTACTTC.

The chain links TRBV7-8 to TRBJ2-6; D possibly corresponds to TRBD2 (5 bases). CDR3 length: 17 amino acids. Germline-derived CDR1 and CDR2 are SGHVS and FQNEAQ. V was shortened by 7 bases and J by 0 bases, with 16 bases between the two germline ends. The CDR3 sequence is CASMLPNRDSGANVLTF. The CDR3 bases are TGTGCCAGCATGCTCCCTAATCGGGACTCTGGGGCCAACGTCCTGACTTTC.

The sample holds many counts of this clonotype. V usage is TRBV4-1 and J usage is TRBJ1-5, with D unresolved. V shed 3 bases and J shed 5 bases, with 23 bases lying between them. The germline gives CDR1 MGHRA, CDR2 YSYEKL. The CDR3 is made up of 18 amino acids. The CDR3 sequence: CASSQANGGQGSYQPQHF. Here the CDR3 DNA reads TGCGCCAGCAGCCAGGCGAACGGAGGGCAAGGGAGTTATCAGCCCCAGCATTTT.

This clonotype was detected ten times or more. The chain combines TRBV28 with TRBJ2-7; 9 bases line up with TRBD1. Germline V gives CDR1 MDHEN, CDR2 SYDVKM. The length of the CDR3 is 16 residues. Trimming took 4 bases from V and 1 from J; bases not matched to a gene: 8. The CDR3 region is CASSSATGGTSYEQYF. The CDR3, as DNA: TGTGCCAGCAGTTCGGCGACAGGGGGAACATCCTACGAGCAGTACTTC.

This clonotype was found many times. J is TRBJ1-1 and V is TRBV4-2, with 7 bases lining up with TRBD1. Per germline, CDR1 LGHNA and CDR2 YNFKEQ. Losses at the gene ends were 2 bases for V and 3 bases for J; bases not matched to a gene: 9. The CDR3 spans 16 residues. Here the CDR3 DNA reads TGTGCCAGCAGCCAATTATTCAGGGGGATTGACACTGAAGCTTTCTTT. Translated: CASSQLFRGIDTEAFF.

There are many counts of this clonotype. The chain joins TRBV2 to TRBJ1-5; TRBD1 aligns across 7 bases. The trim removed 8 bases at V and 6 bases at J, leaving 7 bases unmatched. The CDR3 has 13 amino acids. CDR1 and CDR2 from the germline V gene are SNHLY and FYNNEI. The CDR3, as DNA: TGTGCCAGCGCCCAGGGGGAGGGTCAGCCCCAGCATTTT. Translated, it gives CASAQGEGQPQHF.

There are many counts of this clonotype. This chain connects TRBV24-1 to TRBJ2-1, with TRBD1 identical over 10 bases. Germline V lookup: CDR1 KGHDR, CDR2 SFDVKD. The ends lost 6 bases at V and 6 bases at J; junction bases unmatched: 4. The CDR3 totals 14 residues. DNA for the CDR3: TGTGCCACCAGTCCAGGACAGGGGGGCAATGAGCAGTTCTTC. Protein product: CATSPGQGGNEQFF.

This clonotype was counted many times. The chain links TRBV28 to TRBJ1-1; no reliable D call. This CDR3 is built from 16 residues. V dropped 5 bases and J dropped 4 bases, with 20 bases sitting between them. CDR1 is MDHEN and CDR2 is SYDVKM in the germline V gene. CDR3 in amino acids: CASSLASTHLGTEAFF. DNA of the CDR3: TGTGCCAGCAGTCTCGCCAGTACGCACCTGGGCACTGAAGCTTTCTTT.

This clonotype came up many times. This chain uses TRBV6-1 with TRBJ2-3, with 9 bases lining up with TRBD1. CDR1 is MNHNS, CDR2 SASEGT, per germline. This CDR3 has 14 residues. V lost 7 bases and J lost 9; bases outside the gene matches: 11. The CDR3 DNA reads TGTGCCAGCATTCCGGACAGGGGCCGTGGGACGCAGTATTTT. It specifies CASIPDRGRGTQYF.